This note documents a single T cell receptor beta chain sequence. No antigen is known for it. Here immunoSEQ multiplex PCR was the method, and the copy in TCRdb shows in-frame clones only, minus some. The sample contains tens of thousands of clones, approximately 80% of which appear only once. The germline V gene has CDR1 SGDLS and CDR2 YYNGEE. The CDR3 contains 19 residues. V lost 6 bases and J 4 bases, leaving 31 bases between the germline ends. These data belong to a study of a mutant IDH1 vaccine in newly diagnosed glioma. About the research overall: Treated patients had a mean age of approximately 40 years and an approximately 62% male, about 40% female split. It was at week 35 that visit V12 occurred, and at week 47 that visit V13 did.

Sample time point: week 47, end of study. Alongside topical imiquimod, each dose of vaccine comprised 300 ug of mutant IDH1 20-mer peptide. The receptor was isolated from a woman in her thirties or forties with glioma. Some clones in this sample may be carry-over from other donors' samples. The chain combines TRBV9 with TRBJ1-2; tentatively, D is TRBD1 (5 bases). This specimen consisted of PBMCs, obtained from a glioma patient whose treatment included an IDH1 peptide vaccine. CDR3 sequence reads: CASTEGPWGLGPRGYGYTF. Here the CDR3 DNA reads TGTGCCAGCACCGAGGGGCCATGGGGTCTCGGCCCCCGGGGCTATGGCTACACCTTC.